A single sample is the source of the 25 T cell receptor beta chains below, sequenced in a study of T cells in Graves' hyperthyroidism and ophthalmopathy. Amplification yielded TCR beta CDR3 regions, with RNA transcripts as the source. The HTBI primer set served for first-round RT-PCR of the TCR CDR3. Using its own MiXCR run on the multiplex PCR reads, TCRdb lists one record per CDR3 protein. The table includes some 600,000 distinct CDR3 sequences, approximately 15% detected once. Sample: blood. All receptors derive from a woman in her twenties or thirties with Graves' hyperthyroidism that later progressed to Graves' ophthalmopathy.

This clonotype was found many times. The CDR3 loop is CASGGDIAYEQYF. DNA for the CDR3: TGTGCCAGTGGGGGGGATATCGCCTACGAGCAGTACTTC. V usage is TRBV7-8 and J usage is TRBJ2-7; 7 positions agree with TRBD2. The CDR3 has 13 residues. Germline CDR1 is SGHVS and CDR2 is FQNEAQ. Germline trimming cut 9 bases from V and 2 bases from J; bases unmatched to any gene: 7.

The V call is TRBV27, the J call TRBJ2-7; perhaps TRBD2 as D (6 bases). Germline V gives CDR1 MNHEY, CDR2 SMNVEV (reference sequence). The CDR3 is 12 residues long. V lost 4 bases and J 7 bases, leaving 11 bases between the germline ends. The CDR3 sequence: CASSSGGREQYF. CDR3 DNA: TGTGCCAGCAGTTCTGGGGGGAGGGAGCAGTACTTC.

This clonotype has just a few counts. The chain links TRBV18 to TRBJ2-2; D is possibly TRBD1 or TRBD2 (5 bases each). Germline V gene lookup returns CDR1 KGHSH and CDR2 LQKENI. V was shortened by 0 bases and J by 1 base, with 12 bases between the two germline ends. The CDR3 has 17 residues. The CDR3 here is CASSPPGPGRNTGELFF. The CDR3 DNA follows: TGTGCCAGCTCACCACCGGGACCGGGACGGAACACCGGGGAGCTGTTTTTT.

The chain combines TRBV9 with TRBJ1-2; D not resolved. V shed 3 bases and J shed 3 bases, with 9 bases lying between them. Germline CDR1 is SGDLS and CDR2 is YYNGEE. The CDR3 spans 13 residues. CDR3 nucleotides: TGTGCCAGCAGCGGTCAGGAGGACTATGGCTACACCTTC. This sequence encodes CASSGQEDYGYTF.

This clonotype was counted ten times or more. V gene TRBV7-8 combines with J gene TRBJ1-6, with 8 bases lining up with TRBD1. This CDR3 region has 15 residues. V was pared by 5 bases and J by 9 bases, with 9 bases of the junction left unmatched. Germline assignment: CDR1 SGHVS and CDR2 FQNEAQ. CDR3 nucleotides: TGTGCCAGCAGCCCTATCACAGGGGGAGCTTCACCCCTCCACTTT. It specifies CASSPITGGASPLHF. Drawing the rest from reference TRBV7-8 and TRBJ1-6, the complete variable domain is GAGVSQSPRYKVAKRGQDVALRCDPISGHVSLFWYQQALGQGPEFLTYFQNEAQLDKSGLPSDRFFAERPEGSVSTLKIQRTQQEDSAVYLCASSPITGGASPLHFGNGTRLTVT.

The chain carries TRBV18 and TRBJ2-7, with D maybe TRBD2 (6 bases). The ends were cut back, 3 bases at V and 2 bases at J, with 14 bases in the middle. The CDR3 totals 15 residues. The germline V gene has CDR1 KGHSH and CDR2 LQKENI. The CDR3 reads CASSPWVSGPYEQYF. The CDR3, as DNA: TGTGCCAGCTCACCCTGGGTTAGCGGTCCCTACGAGCAGTACTTC. Variable domain in full (rest from reference TRBV18 and TRBJ2-7): NAGVMQNPRHLVRRRGQEARLRCSPMKGHSHVYWYRQLPEEGLKFMVYLQKENIIDESGMPKERFSAEFPKEGPSILRIQQVVRGDSAAYFCASSPWVSGPYEQYFGPGTRLTVT.

Points on this clonotype: Possible read error: a much larger clone is one base away. The rearrangement uses TRBV7-3 and TRBJ2-3, with a tentative D call TRBD1 (9 bases). The CDR3 consists of 14 residues. The V gene's germline CDR1 is SGHTA and CDR2 FQGTGA. The CDR3, as DNA: TGTTCCAGCAGCAATAGCGGGACAGGGGATACGCAGTATTTT. As protein: CSSSNSGTGDTQYF.

This clonotype occurred many times. The chain recombines TRBV6-2 or TRBV6-3 with TRBJ2-3, with TRBD1 matching 7 bases. The V gene end was trimmed by 0 bases and the J gene end by 7 bases; junction bases not matched to a gene: 1. The germline V gene has CDR1 MNHEY and CDR2 SVGEGT. The CDR3 sequence is 13 residues long. The CDR3 is CASSYSQGNTQYF. The CDR3 DNA reads as TGTGCCAGCAGTTACTCACAGGGGAATACGCAGTATTTT.

On this clonotype: This clone may be a read error of a much larger clone one base away. The gene calls are TRBV20-1 and TRBJ2-5, with TRBD1 as a possible D gene (8 bases). The closer fit of TRBJ2-1 to the DNA end suggests the J call may be wrong. Germline V gene data show CDR1 as DFQATT and CDR2 as SNEGSKA (reference sequence). CDR3 length: 15 amino acids. Written as DNA, the CDR3 is TGCAGTGCTAGAGTTCTGGACAGGGAGGGCGAGACCCAGTTCTTC. It yields the protein CSARVLDREGETQFF.

At least ten counts were recorded for this clonotype. The V call is TRBV12-3 or TRBV12-4, the J call TRBJ2-7; possibly TRBD1 for D (6 bases). This CDR3 is 13 amino acids long. Between the trimmed V and J ends, which lost 8 bases and 0 bases, there was a span of 11 bases. CDR3 coding DNA: TGTGCCAGCCGGACAGTAGACTCCTACGAGCAGTACTTC. This sequence encodes CASRTVDSYEQYF.

The chain combines TRBV6-1 with TRBJ2-1; 15 bases are a match to TRBD2. Germline lookup yields CDR1 MNHNS and CDR2 SASEGT. This CDR3 contains 17 residues. V was pared by 3 bases and J by 3 bases, with 3 bases of the junction left unmatched. CDR3 in amino acids: CASSEGLAGGFYNEQFF. The CDR3 nucleotides read TGTGCCAGCAGTGAGGGACTAGCGGGAGGTTTCTACAATGAGCAGTTCTTC.

The table lists this clonotype with a few counts. The chain links TRBV27 to TRBJ2-1; D is ambiguous. The CDR3 has 11 amino acids. V lost 7 bases and J 4 bases, leaving 5 bases between the germline ends. In germline, CDR1 is MNHEY, CDR2 SMNVEV (reference sequence). CDR3 protein: CASTGYNEQFF. The CDR3 nucleotides read TGTGCCAGCACCGGATACAATGAGCAGTTCTTC.

This clonotype was detected ten times or more. The V and J genes are TRBV28 and TRBJ2-1, with D possibly called TRBD1 or TRBD2 (5 bases each). The V end lost 2 bases, the J end lost 8 bases, and 10 bases lay between the germline ends. The CDR3 has 13 residues. Germline CDR1 is MDHEN and CDR2 is SYDVKM. In nucleotides, the CDR3 is TGTGCCAGCAGTTTAATACAGGACTATGAGCAGTTCTTC. This codes for CASSLIQDYEQFF.

In this sample, this clonotype turned up many times. J is TRBJ2-6 and V is TRBV10-3; D remains ambiguous. The CDR3 runs to 16 residues. Germline V CDR1 and CDR2: ENHRY, SYGVKD. Deletions cut 3 bases from V and 0 bases from J, with 9 bases between. DNA of the CDR3: TGTGCCATCAGTGACCTACCCACCTCTGGGGCCAACGTCCTGACTTTC. This gives the protein CAISDLPTSGANVLTF.

This clonotype was recorded a few times. A read error may explain this, as a much larger clone is one base away. The chain uses TRBV5-1 and TRBJ1-1; a weak D match, TRBD1 (5 bases). The CDR3 covers 13 residues. V gave up 7 bases and J gave up 3 bases, with 13 bases separating them. Germline values: CDR1 SGHRS, CDR2 YFSETQ. As DNA, the CDR3 is TGCGCCAGCGGCGCAGGACAACACACTGAAGCTTTCTTT. It encodes CASGAGQHTEAFF.

This clonotype was counted ten times or more. The chain is built from TRBV14 and TRBJ2-1; D is uncertain. The CDR3 consists of 13 residues. Germline V gene data show CDR1 as SGHDN and CDR2 as FVKESK. Trimming shortened V by 1 base and J by 4 bases, and 5 bases separated the two germline ends. The CDR3 region has the DNA TGTGCCAGCAGCCAAGGGCTATACAATGAGCAGTTCTTC. Protein: CASSQGLYNEQFF.

Notes on this clonotype: Since a far larger clone is one base different, this is likely a read error. This sequence joins TRBV28 and TRBJ1-5, with D uncertain. V was shortened by 3 bases and J by 5 bases, with 5 bases between the two germline ends. The CDR3 length is 12 residues. Germline V gene sequence: CDR1 MDHEN, CDR2 SYDVKM. The CDR3: CASSFEDQPQHF. CDR3 nucleotides: TGTGCCAGCAGTTTTGAGGATCAGCCCCAGCATTTT.

This clonotype has just a few counts. The rearrangement joins TRBV24-1 to TRBJ2-3; D is ambiguous. With 8 bases removed from V and 2 bases from J, the gap between germline ends came to 10 bases. Germline CDR1 is KGHDR and CDR2 is SFDVKD. The CDR3 consists of 13 residues. As DNA, the CDR3 is TGTGCCACCACCGGGCCGCTCACAGATACGCAGTATTTT. Its translation: CATTGPLTDTQYF.

This clonotype was found many times. The chain uses TRBV2 and TRBJ2-1; maybe TRBD1 (6 bases). The V end was cut by 4 bases, the J end by 9 bases, with 7 bases between. CDR1 and CDR2 (germline): SNHLY, FYNNEI. The CDR3 has 11 residues. CDR3 coding DNA: TGTGCCAGCAGTGTCAGGGGTGAGCAGTTCTTC. It codes for CASSVRGEQFF.

J is TRBJ2-1 and V is TRBV7-2, with D perhaps assigned TRBD1 or TRBD2 (5 bases each). The end of the DNA fits TRBJ2-7 better, so the J call may be wrong. The length of the CDR3 is 15 residues. Germline V lookup: CDR1 SGHTA, CDR2 FQGNSA. The CDR3 DNA sequence: TGTGCCAGCAGCTACTCGGGGCTCTCCTACAATGAGCAGTACTTC. Its translation: CASSYSGLSYNEQYF.

To note about this clonotype: The germline gene is not matched at one end of the junction; a read error may be the cause. The chain couples TRBV20-1 to TRBJ2-5, with 9 bases fitting TRBD1. Germline V gene data show CDR1 as DFQATT and CDR2 as SNEGSKA (reference sequence). The CDR3 sequence is 14 residues long. DNA for the CDR3: TGCAGTGTCTCGACAGGGGGGAACCTAGAGACCCGGTACTTC. This encodes CSVSTGGNLETRYF.

The sample holds many counts of this clonotype. The rearrangement joins TRBV7-2 to TRBJ1-1, with D maybe TRBD1 (5 bases). From germline, CDR1 is SGHTA and CDR2 FQGNSA. This CDR3 region has 13 residues. Trimming shortened V by 5 bases and J by 11 bases, and 18 bases separated the two germline ends. CDR3 sequence (DNA): TGTGCCAGCAGCCTGGGGTATGACAGAGGTGCTTTCTTT. Translation gives CASSLGYDRGAFF.

The rearrangement joins TRBV29-1 to TRBJ2-5; 10 positions agree with TRBD1. CDR3 length: 14 amino acids. Germline values: CDR1 SQVTM, CDR2 ANQGSEA. With 1 base clipped from V and 4 bases from J, the junction kept 3 bases outside the gene matches. The CDR3 nucleotides are TGCAGCGTTGAAGGACAGGGGGCCGGAGAGACCCAGTACTTC. Its protein product is CSVEGQGAGETQYF.

This clonotype was found many times. The chain joins TRBV3-1 to TRBJ2-5, with D possibly being TRBD1 (6 bases). CDR3 length: 13 residues. Germline V gene sequence: CDR1 LGHDT, CDR2 YNNKEL (reference sequence). V was trimmed by 6 bases and J by 5 bases, leaving 13 bases between them. CDR3 loop: CASSQTGWETQYF. CDR3 sequence (DNA): TGTGCCAGCAGTCAGACAGGTTGGGAGACCCAGTACTTC.

This clonotype has ten or more counts. As DNA, the CDR3 is TGTGCCAGCAGCCGAAGGACTAGCGGGATATACAATGAGCAGTTCTTC. Translating gives CASSRRTSGIYNEQFF. The V gene is TRBV28, the J gene TRBJ2-1; 12 bases align to TRBD2. The germline CDR1 and CDR2 sequences are MDHEN and SYDVKM. V shed 6 bases and J 4 bases; nucleotides not matched to a gene: 7. This CDR3 region has 16 residues.